The 25 T cell receptor beta chains listed next were all sequenced from one sample in a study of T cells in Graves' hyperthyroidism and ophthalmopathy. Amplification of TCR beta CDR3 regions was performed using RNA transcripts as template. When the TCR CDR3 underwent first-round RT-PCR, the HTBI primer set was used. TCRdb re-called the multiplex PCR reads with MiXCR, one entry per CDR3 protein. This table has 610,000 or so distinct CDR3 sequences, 46% appearing once. Sequencing was done on a sample of peripheral blood or thyroid tissue (not recorded which). Receptor source: a woman aged 18 to 35 with Graves' hyperthyroidism.

This clonotype occurred many times. The chain combines TRBV4-3 with TRBJ2-7, with D perhaps TRBD2 (5 bases). V gave up 1 base and J gave up 3 bases, with 16 bases separating them. Germline-derived CDR1 and CDR2 are LGHNA and YSLEER. CDR3 length: 16 amino acids. As DNA, the CDR3 is TGCGCCAGCAGCCAAGGATTAGCGAGGGCAAACTACGAGCAGTACTTC. Its translation: CASSQGLARANYEQYF.

V gene TRBV5-5 combines with J gene TRBJ1-2; D is possibly TRBD1 (5 bases). CDR3 length: 13 amino acids. V lost 4 bases and J lost 8, with 15 bases in between. The germline V gene encodes CDR1 SGHKS and CDR2 YYEKEE (reference sequence). The CDR3 region is CASSPERDGGYTF. CDR3 DNA sequence: TGTGCCAGCAGCCCCGAGCGGGACGGAGGCTACACCTTC. The full variable domain, its missing parts supplied by reference TRBV5-5 and TRBJ1-2, is DAGVTQSPTHLIKTRGQQVTLRCSPISGHKSVSWYQQVLGQGPQFIFQYYEKEERGRGNFPDRFSARQFPNYSSELNVNALLLGDSALYLCASSPERDGGYTFGSGTRLTVV.

The chain uses TRBV7-2 and TRBJ2-2; 7 nucleotides agree with TRBD1. V shed 6 bases and J 4 bases; nucleotides not matched to a gene: 8. CDR3 size: 15 residues. Germline CDR1 and CDR2: SGHTA and FQGNSA. As DNA, the CDR3 is TGTGCCAGCAGTTACTCGACAGGGAGCACCGGGGAGCTGTTTTTT. This codes for CASSYSTGSTGELFF.

The J gene is TRBJ2-3, the V gene TRBV20-1, with 11 positions matching TRBD2. Germline CDR1 reads DFQATT; CDR2 reads SNEGSKA (reference sequence). After removal of 2 bases from V and 0 bases from J, the junction contained 4 bases not matched to a gene. The CDR3 spans 16 residues. The CDR3 region is CSARPRTSGSTDTQYF. In DNA, the CDR3 is TGCAGTGCTAGACCCCGGACTAGCGGGAGCACAGATACGCAGTATTTT.

At least ten counts were recorded for this clonotype. This chain links TRBV7-2 with TRBJ2-2, with D possibly TRBD1 on 6 matching bases. CDR1 is SGHTA and CDR2 is FQGNSA in the germline V gene. The CDR3 has 16 residues. V lost 2 bases, J lost 1 base, and 11 bases lay in between. In DNA, the CDR3 is TGTGCCAGCAGCTTATGGGGGCAGGAGAACACCGGGGAGCTGTTTTTT. Protein product: CASSLWGQENTGELFF.

The chain carries TRBV5-6 and TRBJ2-1; D uncertain. Germline assignment: CDR1 SGHDT and CDR2 YYEEEE. The CDR3 totals 13 residues. The V gene lost 1 base and the J gene lost 11 bases, with 13 bases spanning the gap. The CDR3 is CASSLSFAGQQFF. DNA of the CDR3: TGTGCCAGCAGCTTGTCCTTTGCTGGGCAGCAGTTCTTC.

This chain links TRBV19 with TRBJ2-7, with 8 bases matching TRBD1. CDR1 LNHDA and CDR2 SQIVND come from the germline V gene (reference sequence). The CDR3 has 15 amino acids. V lost 1 base to trimming and J lost 4 bases; unmatched junction nucleotides: 6. As DNA, the CDR3 is TGTGCCAGTAGTATAGGCGGGACAGGACCTTACGAGCAGTACTTC. The encoded protein is CASSIGGTGPYEQYF.

This clonotype has a count of ten or more. The V and J genes are TRBV24-1 and TRBJ1-2; D possibly corresponds to TRBD1 (6 bases). The CDR3 is 15 residues long. V dropped 2 bases and J dropped 9 bases, with 18 bases sitting between them. The germline gives CDR1 KGHDR, CDR2 SFDVKD. CDR3 loop: CATSDSRQDRDRYTF. CDR3 nucleotide sequence: TGTGCCACCAGTGATTCCCGCCAGGACAGAGATCGCTACACCTTC.

This chain uses TRBV7-3 with TRBJ2-7; 13 positions match TRBD2. The DNA end is a closer match to TRBJ2-1, so the J assignment may be wrong. This CDR3 contains 13 residues. CDR1 and CDR2 from the germline V gene are SGHTA and FQGTGA. The CDR3 coding sequence is TGTGCCAGCACTGGACTAGCGGGAGAGGAGCAGTTCTTC. Translated, it gives CASTGLAGEEQFF.

This clonotype was picked up many times. V gene TRBV19 combines with J gene TRBJ1-1; tentative D call: TRBD1 (5 bases). Trimming stripped 5 bases from V and 0 bases from J, with 16 bases between. CDR1 is LNHDA, CDR2 SQIVND, per germline (reference sequence). CDR3 length: 16 amino acids. The CDR3 DNA is TGTGCCAGTAGTTTCACAGGCCTACACATGAACACTGAAGCTTTCTTT. Protein product: CASSFTGLHMNTEAFF.

This rearrangement joins TRBV7-3 to TRBJ2-7; perhaps TRBD2 as D (6 bases). There are 15 residues in the CDR3. Trimming left V 5 bases short and J 7 bases short, with 21 bases between. The germline V gene has CDR1 SGHTA and CDR2 FQGTGA. CDR3 coding DNA: TGTGCCAGCAGCGCCTCCAGGGACTCTCGGGGGGAGCAGTACTTC. This encodes CASSASRDSRGEQYF.

The chain employs TRBV25-1 and TRBJ1-4; D is unclear. The CDR3 covers 16 residues. Germline V gene lookup returns CDR1 MGHDK and CDR2 SYGVNS. The V gene lost 1 base and the J gene lost 8 bases, with 17 bases spanning the gap. CDR3 sequence: CASSELIGPTGEKLFF. As DNA, the CDR3 is TGTGCCAGCAGTGAATTGATAGGTCCCACCGGCGAAAAACTGTTTTTT.

The J gene is TRBJ1-5, the V gene TRBV7-9, with TRBD1 matching over 11 bases. J was trimmed by 6 bases and V by 5 bases; bases with no gene match: 12. Germline assignment: CDR1 SEHNR and CDR2 FQNEAQ (reference sequence). CDR3 length: 17 amino acids. CDR3 coding DNA: TGTGCCAGCAGCGTGTCTAGGGGACAGGGGGAAGGTCAGCCCCAGCATTTT. It yields the protein CASSVSRGQGEGQPQHF.

This clonotype was counted a few times. The CDR3 nucleotides are TGTGCCACCAGTGACCCCGGGTTAGCGGCGTCCACAGATACGCAGTATTTT. It codes for CATSDPGLAASTDTQYF. V usage is TRBV24-1 and J usage is TRBJ2-3; D perhaps matches TRBD2 (6 bases). V lost 4 bases and J lost 2, with 18 bases in between. CDR1 KGHDR and CDR2 SFDVKD come from the germline V gene. The CDR3 has 17 residues.

This chain uses TRBV20-1 with TRBJ1-5, with 8 nucleotides matching TRBD1. From germline, CDR1 is DFQATT and CDR2 SNEGSKA (reference sequence). The V gene end was trimmed by 6 bases and the J gene end by 6 bases; junction bases not matched to a gene: 4. CDR3 length equals 12 residues. In DNA form, the CDR3 reads TGCAGTGCCGGGACAGGTTCTCAGCCCCAGCATTTT. Translating it yields CSAGTGSQPQHF.

The rearrangement uses TRBV4-1 and TRBJ2-2, with 12 bases fitting TRBD2. Looked up from germline, CDR1 is MGHRA and CDR2 is YSYEKL. This CDR3 is built from 16 residues. Trimming at V came to 6 bases and at J to 5 bases, leaving 7 bases not matched to a gene. The CDR3 loop is CASSYTGTSGTGELFF. The CDR3 DNA is TGCGCCAGCAGTTACACCGGGACTAGCGGGACCGGGGAGCTGTTTTTT.

This clonotype was seen at least ten times. The chain links TRBV15 to TRBJ2-5, with D possibly matching TRBD1 (6 bases). The germline V gene encodes CDR1 LNHNV and CDR2 YYDKDF (reference sequence). The CDR3 loop spans 15 amino acids. V lost 3 bases and J 4 bases, leaving 15 bases between the germline ends. CDR3 loop: CATSSREGGRETQYF. The DNA of the CDR3 is TGTGCCACCAGCAGCCGGGAAGGGGGACGAGAGACCCAGTACTTC.

As for this clonotype: The conserved phenylalanine or tryptophan is not found at the CDR3 terminus, so this likely reflects a read error. Because the CDR3's place on the DNA is in doubt, the DNA is left out and the CDR3 is given as listed by TCRdb. V gene TRBV5-4 combines with J gene TRBJ1-4; the table gives TRBD1 as D, unverified against the DNA. Termini included, the CDR3 measures 10 amino acids. In germline, CDR1 is SGHNT, CDR2 YYREEE (reference sequence). The CDR3 is CASSLKEGTV.

This clonotype showed up many times. The chain uses TRBV4-1 and TRBJ2-5, with 7 nucleotides matching TRBD2. CDR1 is MGHRA, CDR2 YSYEKL, per germline. Trimming cost V 2 bases and J 5 bases; bases outside gene matches: 5. This CDR3 region has 14 residues. In nucleotides, the CDR3 is TGCGCCAGCAGCCAATGGGGGAGGGAGGAGACCCAGTACTTC. Translation: CASSQWGREETQYF.

This clonotype appeared many times. The V gene is TRBV12-3 or TRBV12-4, the J gene TRBJ2-6, with 7 bases fitting TRBD2. The CDR3 has 18 residues. With 0 bases clipped from V and 1 base from J, the junction kept 6 bases outside the gene matches. The CDR3 is CASSLAPGGGSGANVLTF. DNA of the CDR3: TGTGCCAGCAGTTTAGCGCCTGGCGGGGGATCTGGGGCCAACGTCCTGACTTTC.

For this clonotype: Being one base from a much bigger clone, this may be a read error. This CDR3 is missing its conserved last phenylalanine or tryptophan, likely due to a read error. The rearrangement uses TRBV2 and TRBJ2-6, with D uncertain. The CDR3 extends over 16 amino acids. With 8 bases removed from V and 0 bases from J, the gap between germline ends came to 14 bases. Germline-derived CDR1 and CDR2 are SNHLY and FYNNEI. The CDR3 region has the DNA TGTGCCAGCGTCACGGGTCCAAGCTCTGGGGCCAACGTCCTGACTCTC. Its protein is CASVTGPSSGANVLTL.

This clonotype came up many times. The rearrangement links TRBV7-9 to TRBJ2-2; D perhaps matches TRBD1 (6 bases). Trimming removed 5 bases at V and 1 base at J, with 14 bases between. This CDR3 comprises 16 residues. From germline, CDR1 is SEHNR and CDR2 FQNEAQ (reference sequence). The CDR3 DNA reads TGTGCCAGCAGCCCCCCGTGGACAGTGAACACCGGGGAGCTGTTTTTT. It yields the protein CASSPPWTVNTGELFF.

This chain connects TRBV20-1 to TRBJ1-2, with a possible D match to TRBD1 (6 bases). The V gene lost 0 bases and the J gene lost 6 bases, with 11 bases spanning the gap. The CDR3 is made up of 13 amino acids. CDR1 DFQATT and CDR2 SNEGSKA come from the germline V gene (reference sequence). CDR3 DNA sequence: TGCAGTGCTAGAGAGAGGGGGTCTGATGGCTACACCTTC. Encoded protein: CSARERGSDGYTF.

This clonotype was counted at least ten times. The rearrangement links TRBV10-1 to TRBJ2-5, with D possibly TRBD2 on 6 matching bases. Germline V gene sequence: CDR1 WNHNN, CDR2 SYGVQD (reference sequence). This CDR3 contains 17 residues. Trimming took 4 bases from V and 0 from J, leaving 18 bases between them. In DNA form, the CDR3 reads TGCGCCAGCAGTGGGGGTCCGCGGGACCTGAACCAAGAGACCCAGTACTTC. Protein product: CASSGGPRDLNQETQYF.

The rearrangement uses TRBV20-1 and TRBJ2-7; 11 bases align to TRBD2. In germline, CDR1 is DFQATT, CDR2 SNEGSKA (reference sequence). The ends lost 4 bases at V and 4 bases at J; junction bases unmatched: 3. The CDR3 loop spans 13 amino acids. The CDR3, as DNA: TGCAGTGCTATCACTAGCGGGGGTTACGAGCAGTACTTC. This codes for CSAITSGGYEQYF.